The 6 T cell receptor beta chains below were found in one sample sequenced in a study of shared clonotypes between healthy human individuals (dated by TCRdb to the early 2020s). For the CD8 naive samples, CD45RO-negative cells were positively selected for CCR7, yielding a CD45RA+CCR7+ population from which TemRA cells were excluded. Preparation of the library involved the immunoSEQ multiplex PCR assay. TCRdb took this table from immuneACCESS and kept in-frame rearrangements with V and J called. Such tables lack part of the clones; where checked against another copy, unresolved V genes explain under half of the gap, and the rest is unexplained. The sample table lists 450,000 to 700,000 clones, 95% to 96% of them with a count of one. Roughly 0.1% of the sample rests with the top ten. Sequencing was performed on naive CD8+ T cells sorted from blood. Reading the label with the study, this specimen's cell subset or site is: CD45RA+CCR7+. The receptors shown here come from a young woman in good health.

This clone was detected only once. The chain links TRBV7-9 to TRBJ1-1, with unresolved D. CDR3 size: 13 residues. Germline CDR1 is SEHNR and CDR2 is FQNEAQ (reference sequence). The V and J ends lost 7 bases and 5 bases respectively, with 14 bases between them. CDR3 loop: CASTGWGDTEAFF. In DNA form, the CDR3 reads TGTGCCAGCACTGGATGGGGAGATACTGAAGCTTTCTTT.

The chain employs TRBV19 and TRBJ2-3; TRBD1 might be the D (5 bases). CDR1 and CDR2 (germline): LNHDA, SQIVND (reference sequence). V dropped 5 bases and J dropped 0 bases, with 12 bases sitting between them. The CDR3 loop spans 15 amino acids. This CDR3 is CASSSTGTSTDTQYF. CDR3 nucleotides: TGTGCCAGTAGTTCCACAGGTACGAGCACAGATACGCAGTATTTT.

The chain is built from TRBV4-2 and TRBJ1-2; 7 bases fit TRBD1. From germline, CDR1 is LGHNA and CDR2 YNFKEQ. CDR3 length: 17 residues. J lost 6 bases, V lost 1 base, and 14 bases had no gene match. The CDR3 loop reads CASSQATIGTATDGYTF. The CDR3 DNA reads TGTGCCAGCAGCCAAGCGACGATAGGGACAGCCACCGATGGCTACACCTTC.

CDR3 loop: CASSSGGSDLSQPQHF. DNA for the CDR3: TGTGCCAGCAGCTCGGGGGGGTCCGATTTGTCTCAGCCCCAGCATTTT. The J gene is TRBJ1-5, the V gene TRBV7-9; possibly TRBD1 for D (5 bases). The CDR3 runs 16 residues. Trimming removed 4 bases from V and 6 bases from J, with 19 bases in between. CDR1 is SEHNR and CDR2 is FQNEAQ in the germline V gene (reference sequence).

This clone appeared once. The J gene is TRBJ2-5, the V gene TRBV2, with D perhaps TRBD1 or TRBD2 (5 bases each). The V end was cut by 9 bases, the J end by 1 base, with 21 bases between. This CDR3 is 16 amino acids long. CDR1 and CDR2 (germline): SNHLY, FYNNEI. CDR3 sequence reads: CASPGPLEGAQETQYF. CDR3 in DNA: TGTGCCAGTCCGGGACCTCTCGAAGGGGCCCAAGAGACCCAGTACTTC.

The chain carries TRBV4-1 and TRBJ2-7; TRBD2 matches at 7 bases. The CDR3 has 15 residues. Trimming at V came to 4 bases and at J to 2 bases, leaving 8 bases not matched to a gene. Germline V lookup: CDR1 MGHRA, CDR2 YSYEKL. The chain's CDR3 is CASSPKTSQPYEQYF. CDR3 coding DNA: TGCGCCAGCAGCCCCAAGACTAGCCAACCCTACGAGCAGTACTTC.